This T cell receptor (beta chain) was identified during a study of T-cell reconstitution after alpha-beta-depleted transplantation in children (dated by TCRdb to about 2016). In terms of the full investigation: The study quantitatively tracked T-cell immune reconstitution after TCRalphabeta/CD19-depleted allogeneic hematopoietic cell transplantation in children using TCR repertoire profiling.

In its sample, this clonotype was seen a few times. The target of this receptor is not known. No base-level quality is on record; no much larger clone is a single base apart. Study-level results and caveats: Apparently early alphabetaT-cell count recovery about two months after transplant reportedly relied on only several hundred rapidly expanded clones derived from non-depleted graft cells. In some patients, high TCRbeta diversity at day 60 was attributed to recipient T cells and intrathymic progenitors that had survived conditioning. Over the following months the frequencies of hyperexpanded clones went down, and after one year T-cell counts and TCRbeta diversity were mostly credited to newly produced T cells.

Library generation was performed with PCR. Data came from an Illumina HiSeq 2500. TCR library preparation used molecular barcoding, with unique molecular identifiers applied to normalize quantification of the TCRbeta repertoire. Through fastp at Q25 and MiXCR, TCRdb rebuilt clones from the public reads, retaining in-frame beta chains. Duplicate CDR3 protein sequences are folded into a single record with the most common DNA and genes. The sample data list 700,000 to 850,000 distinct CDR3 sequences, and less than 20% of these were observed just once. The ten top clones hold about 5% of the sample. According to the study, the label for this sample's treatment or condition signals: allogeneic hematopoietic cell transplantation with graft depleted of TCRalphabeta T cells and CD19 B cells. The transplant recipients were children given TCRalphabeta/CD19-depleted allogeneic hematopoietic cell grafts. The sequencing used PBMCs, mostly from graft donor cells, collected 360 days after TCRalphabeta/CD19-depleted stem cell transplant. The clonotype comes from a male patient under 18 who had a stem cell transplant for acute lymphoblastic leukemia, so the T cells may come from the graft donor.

The nucleotides are TGTGCCAGCAGTTTTCGGGGACCCCAATTCAATGAGCAGTTCTTC. This codes for CASSFRGPQFNEQFF. The rearranged chain carries TRBV27 and TRBJ2-1; the D gene is possibly TRBD1 or TRBD2, with 5 bases matching each. Looking up the germline V gene (reference sequence) yields CDR1 MNHEY and CDR2 SMNVEV. Trimming takes 3 bases from V and 6 bases from J, and the germline ends sit 15 bases apart. CDR3 length: 15 amino acids, cysteine to phenylalanine. Kept here is only the CDR3 DNA, which spans 45 bases and is read in frame from base 1.